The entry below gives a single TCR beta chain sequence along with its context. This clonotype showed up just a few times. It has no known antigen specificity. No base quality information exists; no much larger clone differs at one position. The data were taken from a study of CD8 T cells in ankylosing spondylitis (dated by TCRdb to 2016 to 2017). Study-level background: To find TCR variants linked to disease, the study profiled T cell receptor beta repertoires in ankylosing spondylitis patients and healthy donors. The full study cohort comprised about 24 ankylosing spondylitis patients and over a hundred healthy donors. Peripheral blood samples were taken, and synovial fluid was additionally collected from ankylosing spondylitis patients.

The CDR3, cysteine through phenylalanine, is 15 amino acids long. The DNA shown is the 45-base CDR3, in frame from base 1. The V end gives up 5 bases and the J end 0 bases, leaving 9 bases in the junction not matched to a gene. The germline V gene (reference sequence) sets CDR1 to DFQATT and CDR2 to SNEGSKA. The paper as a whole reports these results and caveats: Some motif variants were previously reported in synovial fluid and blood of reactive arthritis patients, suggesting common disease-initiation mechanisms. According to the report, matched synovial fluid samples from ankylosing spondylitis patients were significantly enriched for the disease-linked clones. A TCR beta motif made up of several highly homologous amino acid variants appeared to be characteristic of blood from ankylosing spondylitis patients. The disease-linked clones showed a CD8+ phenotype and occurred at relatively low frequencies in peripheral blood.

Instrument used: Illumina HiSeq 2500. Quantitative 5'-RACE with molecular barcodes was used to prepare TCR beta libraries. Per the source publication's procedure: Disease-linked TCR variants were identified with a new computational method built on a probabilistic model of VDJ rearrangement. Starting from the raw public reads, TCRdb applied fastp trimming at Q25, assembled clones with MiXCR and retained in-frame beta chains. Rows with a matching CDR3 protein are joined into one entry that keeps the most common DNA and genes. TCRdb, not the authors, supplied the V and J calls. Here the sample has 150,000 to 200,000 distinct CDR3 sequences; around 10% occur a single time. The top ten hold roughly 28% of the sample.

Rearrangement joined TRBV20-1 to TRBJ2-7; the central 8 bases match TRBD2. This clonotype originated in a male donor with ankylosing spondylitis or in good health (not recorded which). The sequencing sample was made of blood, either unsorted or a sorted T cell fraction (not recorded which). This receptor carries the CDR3 CSALAIAGISYEQYF. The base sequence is TGCAGTGCTCTGGCCATAGCGGGGATCTCCTACGAGCAGTACTTC.